This T cell receptor (beta chain) was profiled in a study of cytomegalovirus exposure and HLA in healthy donors (dated by TCRdb to about 2017). As for the study more broadly: An earlier analysis of roughly 500 of the donors reported over 250 Gb of sequence data and some 110 million unique TCR beta sequences obtained from around 180 million T cells. Around 320 gigabases of sequencing data and approximately 93 million unique TCR sequences were included in an early release covering 550 to 800 HLA-typed donors. Of the 398 genotyped donors, 65% to 90% were placed in the genetic ancestry cluster associated with self-reported Caucasian donors. The aim of the study was to test whether cataloging public T cell receptors could identify signatures of past pathogen exposure. The study profiled the T cell repertoires of 550 to 700 subjects by immunosequencing and related them to cytomegalovirus serostatus. A separate validation cohort of some 130 different subjects was used in addition to the roughly 670-subject first cohort. The study combined high-throughput TCR immunosequencing, statistical association of individual TCRs with disease status, and machine learning to predict cytomegalovirus infection status. In a later analysis, previously published TCR beta repertoires from about 670 donors were re-analyzed and high-resolution HLA genotyping was added so that TCR occurrence patterns could be studied. Rather than using new phenotypic data, the later analysis identified candidate immune exposures from TCR beta sequences and from how often those sequences occurred across donors. An earlier analysis of some 600 of the donors applied high-throughput TCR beta sequencing to assess whether each TCR beta V gene segment acted as functional or pseudogenic. Donor age, sex, ethnicity and CMV serostatus were compiled alongside the repertoire data. A later genetic analysis used genome-wide SNP genotypes for about 65% of the roughly 670 donors, treating that subset as a discovery cohort. All discovery cohort repertoires had been generated on a single sequencing platform. Class I and class II HLA loci were covered by the typing at four-digit resolution. The number of donors typed differed by locus, with about 629-640 for A, B, C, DRB1 and DQB1, roughly 520 for DQA1, approximately 570 for DPA1, and 472 for DPB1. Five DR-DQ haplotypes were handled as single units for association and clustering because linkage in the cohort was strong. Across around 400 genotyped donors of the cohort, an average of about 240,000 unique TCR beta nucleotide sequences per donor were sequenced, and 15% to 20% of those sequences were non-productive.

Receptor amplification or capture employed the immunoSEQ multiplex PCR assay. A mixture of 60 forward primers for TCR Vbeta segments and 13 reverse primers for TCR Jbeta segments was used in the multiplex PCR. Amplification of the CDR3 region of rearranged TCR beta genes was performed with a multiplex PCR assay on genomic DNA. On the Illumina HiSeq System, the amplified TCR beta libraries were sequenced as 87-base-pair reads. The published analysis was carried out like this. A later analysis counted some 74 million unique TCR beta chains across the 700 or so repertoires, and some 11 million of these chains were shared by at least two donors. A nearest-neighbor algorithm error-corrected the raw reads and collapsed the reads into unique sequences, merging closely related sequences to remove PCR and sequencing errors. To assign V, D and J gene segments, CDR3 sequences were aligned to IMGT reference sequences. For a sequence to be retained, a match of at least six nucleotides to both a V gene segment and a J gene segment was required. A rearrangement counted as productive if the CDR3 had no stop codons and remained in frame with V and J, and every other rearrangement counted as non-productive. CDR3 was defined by IMGT convention, running from the second conserved V-encoded cysteine to the conserved J-encoded phenylalanine. The earlier analysis of about 500 of the donors excluded sequences that lacked an unambiguous match to a single V gene segment. In an earlier analysis of almost 600 of the donors, a V segment was called functional when productive rearrangements were above 56.7%, and segregating when the standard deviation between donors exceeded 5%. A statistical classification framework was built to diagnose cytomegalovirus status from the catalog of TCR beta chain sequences. A later analysis assigned V and J genes by comparing TCR nucleotide sequences with IMGT/GENE-DB human TR gene sequences. Using the TCRdist pipeline, a later analysis assigned CDR3 sequences along with most-parsimonious VDJ recombination scenarios. A later analysis defined each TCR beta chain by its CDR3 amino acid sequence plus V-gene family, and excluded reads lacking a unique V-gene family. As a way to deal with suspected cross-contamination and a sequencing artifact, a later analysis dropped under 600 nucleotide sequences that were highly shared and had low generation probability. In a later analysis, a clonal expansion index was calculated for each public chain from normalized within-repertoire ranks of inferred template counts. In a later analysis, generation probabilities were computed with a VDJ recombination model fitted to out-of-frame rearrangements, and the resulting probabilities were checked against IGoR. Hypergeometric tests were used in a later analysis to score TCR-TCR, TCR-HLA and TCR-CMV co-occurrence, with a repertoire-size bias correction applied to the TCR pairs. In a later analysis, false discovery rates were estimated by permuting HLA or CMV assignments 20 times. In a later analysis, co-occurring TCRs were grouped using DBSCAN, and TCRdist sequence similarity was added for clustering within HLA-allele-positive subsets. For co-occurrence clustering, repertoires with fewer than 30,000 or more than 120,000 public chains were excluded, along with roughly 5 repertoires with anomalous nucleotide sharing. This immuneACCESS table, as held by TCRdb, lists in-frame sequences with V and J called but not all clones. Of the missing ones, under half trace to an unresolved V gene in checked studies; the others have no known cause. V and J calls plus clone size are reproduced from that table; the DNA served to infer D and trimming. This sample lists a few hundred thousand clones; 92% were detected once. In total, the top ten clones hold roughly 1.5% of the sample.

About this clone itself: The antigen this receptor binds is unknown. No much larger clone is present one base from it, and per-base qualities are unavailable.

The cohort was made up of 500 to 850 healthy bone marrow donors. At the time of sampling, every cohort member was nominally healthy, though immune exposures that went unrecorded were likely present. The donor tested CMV seronegative, placing the donor among the roughly 400 seronegative members of the cohort. Each donor provided a peripheral blood sample, and peripheral blood mononuclear cells were used for TCR beta sequencing. Genomic DNA was extracted from the blood cell samples with the Qiagen DNeasy Blood Extraction Kit. Results the study describes overall, beyond this receptor: For the cohort, immune exposure information was limited to CMV serostatus. Sequencing depth was assumed to be roughly uniform across donors in the presence/absence analyses, though that assumption may not hold. Specific HLA alleles were associated with more than 15,000 TCR beta sequences at a false discovery rate of 0.05 in a later analysis. When HLA alleles, especially DR and DQ, strongly co-occurred, TCR associations were difficult to assign to individual alleles. The authors suggested that the approach could potentially be extended to other disease states and immunological phenotypes. A cluster of highly shared sequence variants was judged likely to represent a technical artifact of the sequencing pipeline. A later analysis reported that several top co-occurrence clusters appeared linked to parvovirus B19, influenza, CMV and Epstein-Barr virus. Linkage disequilibrium might explain the correlated functional status among segregating V segments, but an unknown experimental factor could not be excluded. Most TCR sequences were seen in very few donors, while some public TCRs were found in many individuals. A few of the identified cytomegalovirus-associated TCR beta chains were confirmed in vitro to be specific for cytomegalovirus antigens. Because counts were too low, 15 to 20 rarely observed V segments, including chromosome 9 orphons, were excluded from the earlier analysis of 587 of the donors. In a later analysis, most CMV-associated TCR beta chains were found to appear HLA-restricted, with HLA associations seemingly driven largely by CMV exposure. The cohort was sequenced for TCR beta chains only, and without alpha or paired-chain data the features that could be detected were limited. V-gene and J-gene trimming of TCR beta chains was associated with a missense DCLRE1C variant in a later genetic analysis, and the association was replicated in an independent cohort. In a later analysis, HLA-associated TCR beta chains were found to be more clonally expanded and to have lower generation probabilities than equally common non-associated chains. Some IMGT-functional V segments, including TRBV6-2 and TRBV6-3, could not be told apart with the 87-base-pair reads, so those segments were excluded. The classifier was reported to diagnose cytomegalovirus status with high specificity and sensitivity in both the original and validation cohorts. In a later analysis, TCR association rates were found to vary across HLA loci, with the most associated TCRs seen for DRB1 alleles and the fewest for HLA-C alleles. In the study, 150 to 200 TCR beta chains were listed as associated with cytomegalovirus. A further reported finding was that TCR beta sequences accurately predicted the HLA-A and HLA-B alleles for most subjects in the first cohort. Broadly in line with IMGT annotations, most TCR beta V segments showed up in productive rearrangements about 87% or about 30% of the time in an earlier analysis of several hundred of the donors. HLA typing was unavailable for some donors at each locus, so association tests used only the typed subset. A later genetic analysis reported fewer N-insertions in productive TCRs among donors in an Asian-associated ancestry cluster than the roughly 620-donor mean.

CDR1 and CDR2 are drawn from the germline V gene: SGHAT, FQNNGV. The V and J ends are trimmed by 2 bases and 10 bases, leaving 21 bases between them. The CDR3 contains 16 residues, cysteine and phenylalanine counted. The DNA shown is the 48-base CDR3, in frame from base 1. Sequenced input: PBMCs. The sequence is built from TRBV11-2 and TRBJ2-1; a tentative D call is TRBD1 (6 bases match). The receptor comes from a girl aged 2 to 9 in good health and CMV-seronegative. The DNA is as follows: TGTGCCAGCAGCTTACGTGGACAGCGACCTTTCGACGAGCAGTTCTTC. Protein translation: CASSLRGQRPFDEQFF.